These T cell receptor beta chains were read from a single sample in a study of cytomegalovirus exposure and HLA in healthy donors. Clones were sequenced by immunoSEQ multiplex PCR, and TCRdb holds only the in-frame ones, with some missing. The profile shows more than 250,000 clones, less than 95% of them singletons. Sequencing was performed on PBMCs. The receptors were sampled from a woman aged 25 to 39 in good health and CMV-seronegative. CDR3s include the opening cysteine and the closing phenylalanine or tryptophan. A D gene is named only where the DNA matches it firmly. Size is stated for part of the rows, as once, few or many counts, or as a class when the clone is expanded.

j_call: TRBJ1-3; v_call: TRBV5-1; clone_size: NA; d_call: NA; cdr3_aa: CASSPTGSSGNTIYF; cdr3_nt: TGCGCCAGCAGCCCCACAGGAAGCTCTGGAAACACCATATATTTT
j_call: TRBJ1-5; v_call: TRBV11-3; clone_size: NA; d_call: NA; cdr3_aa: CASSQARGRSNQPQHF; cdr3_nt: TGTGCCAGCAGCCAAGCACGGGGCAGGAGCAATCAGCCCCAGCATTTT
j_call: TRBJ2-7; v_call: TRBV19; clone_size: NA; d_call: TRBD2; cdr3_aa: CASSMSSGGPYEQYF; cdr3_nt: TGTGCCAGTAGTATGTCTAGCGGGGGTCCGTACGAGCAGTACTTC
j_call: TRBJ2-5; v_call: TRBV2; clone_size: NA; d_call: TRBD1; cdr3_aa: CASRDSIQTQYF; cdr3_nt: TGTGCCAGCCGGGACAGTATCCAGACCCAGTACTTC
j_call: TRBJ2-3; v_call: TRBV7-6; clone_size: NA; d_call: NA; cdr3_aa: CASSLAFLGRSSTDTQYF; cdr3_nt: TGTGCCAGCAGCTTAGCCTTCTTGGGAAGATCTAGCACAGATACGCAGTATTTT
j_call: TRBJ2-2; v_call: TRBV13; clone_size: NA; d_call: TRBD2; cdr3_aa: CASSRAGGITGELFF; cdr3_nt: TGTGCCAGCAGCAGGGCGGGAGGTATCACCGGGGAGCTGTTTTTT
j_call: TRBJ1-4; v_call: TRBV6-1; clone_size: NA; d_call: NA; cdr3_aa: CASSEGQLLEKLFF; cdr3_nt: TGTGCCAGCAGTGAAGGACAGTTGCTCGAAAAACTGTTTTTT
j_call: TRBJ2-3; v_call: TRBV2; clone_size: NA; d_call: NA; cdr3_aa: CASGLRDGDTQYF; cdr3_nt: TGTGCCAGCGGACTCCGGGACGGTGATACGCAGTATTTT
j_call: TRBJ1-5; v_call: TRBV7-9; clone_size: NA; d_call: TRBD1; cdr3_aa: CASSLNRGSGDSNQPQHF; cdr3_nt: TGTGCCAGCAGCCTGAACAGGGGAAGTGGGGATAGCAATCAGCCCCAGCATTTT
j_call: TRBJ2-2; v_call: TRBV27; clone_size: NA; d_call: NA; cdr3_aa: CASSSDLNTGELFF; cdr3_nt: TGTGCCAGCAGTTCGGACTTGAACACCGGGGAGCTGTTTTTT
j_call: TRBJ1-3; v_call: TRBV2; clone_size: NA; d_call: NA; cdr3_aa: CASNRVAGNTIYF; cdr3_nt: TGTGCCAGTAACAGGGTTGCTGGAAACACCATATATTTT
j_call: TRBJ1-1; v_call: TRBV7-9; clone_size: many; d_call: NA; cdr3_aa: CASSLEEGTEAFF; cdr3_nt: TGTGCCAGCAGCTTAGAGGAGGGAACTGAAGCTTTCTTT
j_call: TRBJ2-5; v_call: TRBV10-3; clone_size: NA; d_call: TRBD1; cdr3_aa: CAIRGQGGQETQYF; cdr3_nt: TGTGCCATCAGAGGACAGGGTGGCCAAGAGACCCAGTACTTC
j_call: TRBJ2-1; v_call: TRBV28; clone_size: NA; d_call: NA; cdr3_aa: CASSRLEYYNEQFF; cdr3_nt: TGTGCCAGCAGTAGGCTAGAATACTACAATGAGCAGTTCTTC
j_call: TRBJ2-1; v_call: TRBV9; clone_size: NA; d_call: TRBD2; cdr3_aa: CASSAYQASGRGEQFF; cdr3_nt: TGTGCCAGCAGCGCCTACCAAGCTAGCGGGAGGGGTGAGCAGTTCTTC
j_call: TRBJ2-1; v_call: TRBV19; clone_size: NA; d_call: TRBD2; cdr3_aa: CASSMASGSHEQFF; cdr3_nt: TGTGCCAGTAGTATGGCTAGCGGGAGCCATGAGCAGTTCTTC
j_call: TRBJ2-7; v_call: TRBV28; clone_size: NA; d_call: TRBD2; cdr3_aa: CASSPRGGRGTYEQYF; cdr3_nt: TGTGCCAGCAGCCCGAGGGGCGGGAGAGGAACCTACGAGCAGTACTTC
j_call: TRBJ2-2; v_call: TRBV9; clone_size: NA; d_call: NA; cdr3_aa: CASSVNTGELFF; cdr3_nt: TGTGCCAGCAGCGTCAACACCGGGGAGCTGTTTTTT
j_call: TRBJ2-7; v_call: TRBV6-5; clone_size: NA; d_call: NA; cdr3_aa: CASSYSGVGTYEQYF; cdr3_nt: TGTGCCAGCAGTTACTCGGGGGTAGGCACCTACGAGCAGTACTTC
j_call: TRBJ2-2; v_call: TRBV7-3; clone_size: NA; d_call: NA; cdr3_aa: CASNPDGTGELFF; cdr3_nt: TGTGCCAGCAACCCAGACGGCACCGGGGAGCTGTTTTTT
j_call: TRBJ2-2; v_call: TRBV27; clone_size: once; d_call: TRBD2; cdr3_aa: CASSPSGEAPGELFF; cdr3_nt: TGTGCCAGCAGTCCTAGCGGGGAGGCCCCCGGGGAGCTGTTTTTT
j_call: TRBJ2-7; v_call: TRBV4-2; clone_size: NA; d_call: TRBD1; cdr3_aa: CASSQQGASYEQYF; cdr3_nt: TGTGCCAGCAGCCAACAGGGGGCGTCCTACGAGCAGTACTTC
j_call: TRBJ2-7; v_call: TRBV2; clone_size: NA; d_call: TRBD1; cdr3_aa: CASEAFRDRVGEQYF; cdr3_nt: TGTGCCAGTGAGGCCTTTCGAGACAGGGTAGGCGAGCAGTACTTC
j_call: TRBJ2-5; v_call: TRBV29-1; clone_size: NA; d_call: TRBD2; cdr3_aa: CSGTRWGTSGRGAQETQYF; cdr3_nt: TGCAGCGGTACTAGGTGGGGGACTAGCGGGAGAGGGGCCCAAGAGACCCAGTACTTC
j_call: TRBJ2-3; v_call: TRBV10-3; clone_size: NA; d_call: NA; cdr3_aa: CAIREPRLSTDTQYF; cdr3_nt: TGTGCCATCAGGGAACCGAGGTTAAGCACAGATACGCAGTATTTT
j_call: TRBJ2-2; v_call: TRBV28; clone_size: NA; d_call: TRBD1; cdr3_aa: CASSLRQGNTGELFF; cdr3_nt: TGTGCCAGCAGTTTACGACAGGGGAACACCGGGGAGCTGTTTTTT
j_call: TRBJ1-1; v_call: TRBV7-9; clone_size: NA; d_call: TRBD1; cdr3_aa: CASSLDRVGRDTEAFF; cdr3_nt: TGTGCCAGCAGCCTAGACAGGGTTGGTAGGGACACTGAAGCTTTCTTT
j_call: TRBJ2-7; v_call: TRBV11-2; clone_size: NA; d_call: NA; cdr3_aa: CASSLDFHEQYF; cdr3_nt: TGTGCCAGCAGCTTAGATTTCCACGAGCAGTACTTC
j_call: TRBJ2-7; v_call: TRBV7-3; clone_size: NA; d_call: NA; cdr3_aa: CASSLYSTYEQYF; cdr3_nt: TGTGCCAGCAGCTTATACAGTACCTACGAGCAGTACTTC
j_call: TRBJ2-7; v_call: TRBV10-3; clone_size: few; d_call: NA; cdr3_aa: CAISEGQTYEQYF; cdr3_nt: TGTGCCATCAGTGAGGGACAGACCTACGAGCAGTACTTC
j_call: TRBJ2-1; v_call: TRBV4-3; clone_size: NA; d_call: TRBD2; cdr3_aa: CASSQEGAVSGTSAIDNEQFF; cdr3_nt: TGCGCCAGCAGCCAAGAGGGGGCCGTCTCCGGGACTAGCGCCATCGACAATGAGCAGTTCTTC
j_call: TRBJ1-2; v_call: TRBV27; clone_size: once; d_call: NA; cdr3_aa: CASSLSEGVYGYTF; cdr3_nt: TGTGCCAGCAGTTTATCGGAAGGAGTCTATGGCTACACCTTC
j_call: TRBJ2-2; v_call: TRBV29-1; clone_size: NA; d_call: NA; cdr3_aa: CSGYIGTGELFF; cdr3_nt: TGCAGCGGATACATAGGCACCGGGGAGCTGTTTTTT
j_call: TRBJ2-6; v_call: TRBV28; clone_size: NA; d_call: TRBD2; cdr3_aa: CASTVTGTSGSAGANVLTF; cdr3_nt: TGTGCCAGCACCGTGACCGGGACTAGCGGGAGTGCTGGGGCCAACGTCCTGACTTTC
j_call: TRBJ2-7; v_call: TRBV6-5; clone_size: NA; d_call: NA; cdr3_aa: CASSYSSTGKQYF; cdr3_nt: TGTGCCAGCAGTTATTCAAGTACTGGGAAGCAGTACTTC
j_call: TRBJ1-1; v_call: TRBV14; clone_size: once; d_call: NA; cdr3_aa: CASSPDQGYAEAFF; cdr3_nt: TGTGCCAGCAGCCCCGATCAGGGGTACGCTGAAGCTTTCTTT
j_call: TRBJ1-4; v_call: TRBV28; clone_size: NA; d_call: NA; cdr3_aa: CASRFLVATNEKLFF; cdr3_nt: TGTGCCAGCAGATTTCTCGTTGCAACTAATGAAAAACTGTTTTTT